One sample yielded the 6 T cell receptor beta chains listed below, sequenced in a study of cytotoxic CD8 clonotypes in ibrutinib-treated CLL. Assay: immunoSEQ multiplex PCR; the TCRdb copy retains only in-frame clones and omits some. This table has 40,000 or so clones, over 45% appearing once. Sequencing was performed on PBMCs, taken before ibrutinib treatment. The origin of the receptors is a human donor with chronic lymphocytic leukemia.

This chain links TRBV29-1 with TRBJ1-2; TRBD1 might be the D (6 bases). The CDR3 totals 13 residues. The germline CDR1 and CDR2 sequences are SQVTM and ANQGSEA. The V end lost 3 bases, the J end lost 8 bases, and 16 bases lay between the germline ends. The CDR3 is CSVDRGSGRGYTF. CDR3 in DNA: TGCAGCGTTGACAGGGGTTCGGGTCGCGGCTACACCTTC.

A few counts support this clone. In DNA form, the CDR3 reads TGTGCCAGCAGCTTAGAGTCCGGGGGGGGAGCAGATACGCAGTATTTT. Translated, it gives CASSLESGGGADTQYF. The chain couples TRBV11-2 to TRBJ2-3; 8 positions match TRBD2. The length of the CDR3 is 16 residues. Germline V gives CDR1 SGHAT, CDR2 FQNNGV. The ends lost 0 bases at V and 4 bases at J; junction bases unmatched: 6.

The V gene is TRBV19, the J gene TRBJ2-1, with D perhaps matching TRBD2 (6 bases). CDR1 and CDR2 from the germline V gene are LNHDA and SQIVND (reference sequence). V was shortened by 5 bases and J by 4 bases, with 9 bases between the two germline ends. The CDR3 has 13 residues. For the CDR3, the DNA is TGTGCCAGTAGTCGGGACTCTTACAATGAGCAGTTCTTC. This encodes CASSRDSYNEQFF.

This clone was counted a single time. The rearrangement uses TRBV5-5 and TRBJ2-5; D unresolved. The CDR3 runs to 16 residues. V was trimmed by 1 base and J by 3 bases, leaving 16 bases between them. Germline V lookup: CDR1 SGHKS, CDR2 YYEKEE (reference sequence). CDR3 coding DNA: TGTGCCAGCAGCTTGCATCCCCGGGCACGAAAAGAGACCCAGTACTTC. It encodes CASSLHPRARKETQYF.

The chain uses TRBV7-2 and TRBJ2-3; perhaps TRBD2 as D (5 bases). This CDR3 comprises 16 residues. The ends were cut back, 5 bases at V and 0 bases at J, with 15 bases in the middle. CDR1 is SGHTA, CDR2 FQGNSA, per germline. The CDR3 DNA follows: TGTGCCAGCAGCCCCCCCGGGCGGACTAGCACAGATACGCAGTATTTT. Translation gives CASSPPGRTSTDTQYF.

The chain couples TRBV29-1 to TRBJ1-1, with 10 nucleotides matching TRBD1. The V gene end was trimmed by 6 bases and the J gene end by 4 bases; junction bases not matched to a gene: 8. This CDR3 region has 14 residues. Germline CDR1 and CDR2: SQVTM and ANQGSEA. The CDR3 DNA reads as TGCAGCGTGGCCCGTGGGACAGGGGCCACTGAAGCTTTCTTT. It is translated as CSVARGTGATEAFF.